A single sample is the source of the 2 T cell receptor beta chains below, sequenced in a study of CD8 T cells in Susac syndrome. Random hexamers were used to reverse transcribe roughly 0.45 to 1 ug of RNA. A single record per CDR3 protein comes from TCRdb applying MiXCR to the immunoSEQ multiplex PCR reads. The repertoire holds roughly 150,000 distinct CDR3 sequences, with approximately 94% as singletons. Sequencing input: CD4+ T cells from PBMCs. The receptors here all came from a human donor with Susac syndrome.

This clonotype appeared a few times. The chain employs TRBV25-1 and TRBJ1-6, with TRBD1 identical over 7 bases. CDR1 is MGHDK, CDR2 SYGVNS, per germline. The trim removed 7 bases at V and 9 bases at J, leaving 6 bases unmatched. The CDR3 is made up of 13 amino acids. This CDR3 is CASNDREGSPLHF. Here the CDR3 DNA reads TGTGCCAGCAATGACAGGGAGGGTTCACCCCTCCACTTT.

CDR3 residues: CSARRVSSYNEQFF. CDR3 bases: TGCAGTGCTAGGAGGGTTAGCTCCTACAATGAGCAGTTCTTC. This chain joins TRBV20-1 and TRBJ2-1, with D maybe TRBD2 (5 bases). V gave up 3 bases and J gave up 0 bases, with 9 bases separating them. The CDR3 contains 14 residues. Germline-derived CDR1 and CDR2 are DFQATT and SNEGSKA (reference sequence).